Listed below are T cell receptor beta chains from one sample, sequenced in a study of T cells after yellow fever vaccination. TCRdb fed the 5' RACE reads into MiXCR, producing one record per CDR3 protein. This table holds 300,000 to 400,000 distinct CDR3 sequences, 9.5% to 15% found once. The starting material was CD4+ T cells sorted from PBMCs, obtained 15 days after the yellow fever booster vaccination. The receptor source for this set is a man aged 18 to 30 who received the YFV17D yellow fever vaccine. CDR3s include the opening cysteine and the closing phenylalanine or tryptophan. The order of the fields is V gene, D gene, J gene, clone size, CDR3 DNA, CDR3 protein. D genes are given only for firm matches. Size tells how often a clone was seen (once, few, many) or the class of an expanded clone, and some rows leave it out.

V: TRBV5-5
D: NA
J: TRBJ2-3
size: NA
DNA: TGTGCCAGCAGCTTAGGGGACCGGGGAGGCACAGATACGCAGTATTTT
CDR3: CASSLGDRGGTDTQYF

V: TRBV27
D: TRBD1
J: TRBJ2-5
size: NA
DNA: TGTGCCAGCAGCCCCTTCCGGACAGGGGGAGAGACCCAGTACTTC
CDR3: CASSPFRTGGETQYF

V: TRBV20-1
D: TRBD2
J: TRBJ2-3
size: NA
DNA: TGCAGTGCTAGAGTCCGGACTAGCGGCACAGATACGCAGTATTTT
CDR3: CSARVRTSGTDTQYF

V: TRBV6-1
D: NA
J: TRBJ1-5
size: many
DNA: TGTGCCAGCAAGAGAAGGGAAAGCAATCAGCCCCAGCATTTT
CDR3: CASKRRESNQPQHF

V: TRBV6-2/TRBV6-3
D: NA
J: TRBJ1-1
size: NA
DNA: TGTGCCAGCACCGGGGACATCACTGAAGCTTTCTTT
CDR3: CASTGDITEAFF

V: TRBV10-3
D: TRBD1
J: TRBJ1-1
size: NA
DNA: TGTGCCATCAGCCTACAGGGGAGTGAAACTGAAGCTTTCTTT
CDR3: CAISLQGSETEAFF

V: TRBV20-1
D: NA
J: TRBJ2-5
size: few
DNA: TGCAGTGCTAGAGATGGCCAGCGCGCTCCCCAAGAGACCCAGTACTTC
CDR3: CSARDGQRAPQETQYF

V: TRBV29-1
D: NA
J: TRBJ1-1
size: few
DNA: TGCAGCGTTGACTTAGGGCTCGGGACTGAAGCTTTCTTT
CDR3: CSVDLGLGTEAFF

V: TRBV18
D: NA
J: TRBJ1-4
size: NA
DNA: TGTGCCAGCTCACCACCTAGGGGGATTGGACCCAATGAAAAACTGTTTTTT
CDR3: CASSPPRGIGPNEKLFF

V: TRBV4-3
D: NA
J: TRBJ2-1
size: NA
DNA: TGCGCCAGCAGCCAGACAGTATACAATGAGCAGTTCTTC
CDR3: CASSQTVYNEQFF

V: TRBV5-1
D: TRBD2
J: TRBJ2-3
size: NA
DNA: TGCGCCAGCAGCGGGACTAGCGGGGGGCGCACAGATACGCAGTATTTT
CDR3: CASSGTSGGRTDTQYF

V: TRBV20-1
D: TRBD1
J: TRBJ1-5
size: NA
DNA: TGCAGTGCTAGAAGCCAGGGGGTTGGTCCCCAGCATTTT
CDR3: CSARSQGVGPQHF

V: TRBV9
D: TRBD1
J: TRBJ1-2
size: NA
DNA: TGTGCCAGCAGCCCGGAGGGACAGAGTAACTATGGCTACACCTTC
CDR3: CASSPEGQSNYGYTF

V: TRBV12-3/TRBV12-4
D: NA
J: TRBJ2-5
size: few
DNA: TGTGCCAGCAGTGGACATTTTCAAGAGACCCAGTACTTC
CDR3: CASSGHFQETQYF

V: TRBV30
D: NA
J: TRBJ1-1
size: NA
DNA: TGTGCCTGGACTCCTGTCGGTGGCACTGAAGCTTTCTTT
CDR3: CAWTPVGGTEAFF

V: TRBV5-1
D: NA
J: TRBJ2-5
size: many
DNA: TGCGCCAGCAGTTGGGGCAGGACCGGAGCTCAAGAGACCCAGTACTTC
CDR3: CASSWGRTGAQETQYF

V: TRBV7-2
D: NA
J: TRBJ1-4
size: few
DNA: TGTGCCAGCAGCTTAGGTTCTATCGGTGAAAAACTGTTTTTT
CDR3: CASSLGSIGEKLFF

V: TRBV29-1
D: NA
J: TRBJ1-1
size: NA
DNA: TGCAGCGTTGAAGGGAGATGGGACACTGAAGCTTTCTTT
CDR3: CSVEGRWDTEAFF

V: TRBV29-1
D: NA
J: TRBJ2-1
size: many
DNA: TGCAGCGTTGTTTGGCAGGGCGGACTCAATGAGCAGTTCTTC
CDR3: CSVVWQGGLNEQFF

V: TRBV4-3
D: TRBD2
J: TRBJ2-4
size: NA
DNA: TGCGCCAGCAGCCAAGATCTAGGGGAGGGTTCAGCCAAAAACATTCAGTACTTC
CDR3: CASSQDLGEGSAKNIQYF

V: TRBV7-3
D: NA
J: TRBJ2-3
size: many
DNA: TGTGCCAGCAGCACACAAAGCGGTCCGGAGGGGCAGTATTTT
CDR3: CASSTQSGPEGQYF

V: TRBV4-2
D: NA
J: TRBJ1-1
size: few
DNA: TGTGCCAGCAGCCAAGAAGGGGCAGTAAACACTGAAGCTTTCTTT
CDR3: CASSQEGAVNTEAFF

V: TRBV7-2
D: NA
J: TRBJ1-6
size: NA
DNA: TGTGCCAGCAGCTTAAGGGGCAGGGGATGGGATAATTCACCCCTCCACTTT
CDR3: CASSLRGRGWDNSPLHF

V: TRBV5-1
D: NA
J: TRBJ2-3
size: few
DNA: TGCGCCAGCAGCTTGGCCCTGACACCAACACAAACAGATACGCAGTATTTT
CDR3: CASSLALTPTQTDTQYF

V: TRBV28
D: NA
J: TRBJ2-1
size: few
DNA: TGTGCCAGCAGTTTACCTCGCGGGCAGTACAATGAGCAGTTCTTC
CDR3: CASSLPRGQYNEQFF

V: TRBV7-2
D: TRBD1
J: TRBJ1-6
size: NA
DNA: TGTGCCAGCAGCTTAGGTGGGACAGTGAATTCACCCCTCCACTTT
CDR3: CASSLGGTVNSPLHF

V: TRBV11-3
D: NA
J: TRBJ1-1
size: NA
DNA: TGTGCCAGCAGGGGCAGAAACACTGAAGCTTTCTTT
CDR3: CASRGRNTEAFF

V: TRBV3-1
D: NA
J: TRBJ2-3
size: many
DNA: TGTGCCAGCAGCCCCCGTGAGCCAGATACGCAGTATTTT
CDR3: CASSPREPDTQYF

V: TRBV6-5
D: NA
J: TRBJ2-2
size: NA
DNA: TGTGCCGCTCAAACCCGGACCGGGGAGCTGTTTTTT
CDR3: CAAQTRTGELFF

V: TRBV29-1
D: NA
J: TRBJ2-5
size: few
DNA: TGCAGCGTTCGACCGGGACGGTTTGGTGAGACCCAGTACTTC
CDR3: CSVRPGRFGETQYF

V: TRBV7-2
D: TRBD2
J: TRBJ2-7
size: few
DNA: TGTGCCAGCAGCTTTAATCGGGGGGGGTACGAGCAGTACTTC
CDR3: CASSFNRGGYEQYF

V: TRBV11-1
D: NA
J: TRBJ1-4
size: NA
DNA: TGTGCCAGCAGCTTCGGGGAGACAAGGAGTAATGAAAAACTGTTTTTT
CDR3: CASSFGETRSNEKLFF

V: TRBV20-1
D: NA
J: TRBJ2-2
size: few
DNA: TGCAGTGCTAGATTGGGTTTAACCGGGGAGCTGTTTTTT
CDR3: CSARLGLTGELFF

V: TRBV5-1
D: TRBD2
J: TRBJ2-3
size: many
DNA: TGCGCCAGCAGCTTAGGACTAGGCACAGATACGCAGTATTTT
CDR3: CASSLGLGTDTQYF

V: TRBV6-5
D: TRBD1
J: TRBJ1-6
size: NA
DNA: TGTGCCAGCACCCTAAGGGGGACAGGGGGTTCACCCCTCCACTTT
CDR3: CASTLRGTGGSPLHF

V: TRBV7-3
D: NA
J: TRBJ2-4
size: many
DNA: TGTGCCAGCAGCTTAGAGACAGGTGTTGGCATTCAGTACTTC
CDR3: CASSLETGVGIQYF

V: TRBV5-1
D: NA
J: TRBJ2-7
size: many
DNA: TGCGCCAGCAGCTTGGGACCGGAGACAGCTGCCTACGAGCAGTACTTC
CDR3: CASSLGPETAAYEQYF

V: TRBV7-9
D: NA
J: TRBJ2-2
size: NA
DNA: TGTGCCAGCCCCCTGGGCCAGACAACGAACACCGGGGAGCTGTTTTTT
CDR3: CASPLGQTTNTGELFF

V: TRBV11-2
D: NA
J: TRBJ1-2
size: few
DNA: TGTGCCAGCGGGCATACGAGTCTGTTCATCCAATATGGCTACACCTTC
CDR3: CASGHTSLFIQYGYTF

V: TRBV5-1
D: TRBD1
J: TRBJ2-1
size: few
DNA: TGCGCCAGCAGCCCTACCCCGGGACAGTCTTACAATGAGCAGTTCTTC
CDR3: CASSPTPGQSYNEQFF

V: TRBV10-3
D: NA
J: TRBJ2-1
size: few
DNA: TGTGCCATCACCAATTCGGACGGGCCCTACAATGAGCAGTTCTTC
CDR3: CAITNSDGPYNEQFF

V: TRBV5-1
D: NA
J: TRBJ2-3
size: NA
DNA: TGCGCCAGCAGCGTAGGGTCGGACACAGATACGCAGTATTTT
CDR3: CASSVGSDTDTQYF

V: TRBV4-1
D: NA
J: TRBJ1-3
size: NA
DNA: TGCGCCAGCAGCCAAGAGGGCCGAAGCTCTGGAAACACCATATATTTT
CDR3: CASSQEGRSSGNTIYF

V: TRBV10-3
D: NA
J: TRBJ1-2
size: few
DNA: TGTGCCATCAGTGAGCGGGGGCAAGGCTACACCTTC
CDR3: CAISERGQGYTF

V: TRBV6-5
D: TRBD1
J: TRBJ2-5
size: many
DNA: TGTGCCAGCGGCAACAGGGGGCCGTCTTTTTCCCAAGAGACCCAGTACTTC
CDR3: CASGNRGPSFSQETQYF

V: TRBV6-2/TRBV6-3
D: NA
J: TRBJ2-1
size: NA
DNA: TGTGCCAGCAGTTCATGGGGTGGAGGGCCGGGGAGCACGTGGAATGAGCAGTTCTTC
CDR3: CASSSWGGGPGSTWNEQFF

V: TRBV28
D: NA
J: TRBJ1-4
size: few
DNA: TGTGCCAGCAGTCTACTCGGCGCGGGGGGTGGGCTTGAAAAACTGTTTTTT
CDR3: CASSLLGAGGGLEKLFF

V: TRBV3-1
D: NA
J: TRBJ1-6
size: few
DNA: TGTGCCAGCAGGACAGATGCGGCTAATTCACCCCTCCACTTT
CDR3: CASRTDAANSPLHF

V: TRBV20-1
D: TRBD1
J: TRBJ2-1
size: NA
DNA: TGCAGTGCTTTCGGGACAGGGTTTGGCAATGAGCAGTTCTTC
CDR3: CSAFGTGFGNEQFF